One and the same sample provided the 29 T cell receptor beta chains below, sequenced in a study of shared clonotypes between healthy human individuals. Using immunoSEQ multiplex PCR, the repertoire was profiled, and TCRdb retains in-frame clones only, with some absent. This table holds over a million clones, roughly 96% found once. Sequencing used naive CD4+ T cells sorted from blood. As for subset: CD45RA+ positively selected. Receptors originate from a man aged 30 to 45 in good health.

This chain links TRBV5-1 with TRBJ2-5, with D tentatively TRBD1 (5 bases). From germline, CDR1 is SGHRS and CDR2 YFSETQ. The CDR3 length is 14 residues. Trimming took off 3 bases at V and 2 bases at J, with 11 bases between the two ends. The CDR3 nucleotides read TGCGCCAGCAGCTCCTCAGGGATTCAAGAGACCCAGTACTTC. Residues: CASSSSGIQETQYF.

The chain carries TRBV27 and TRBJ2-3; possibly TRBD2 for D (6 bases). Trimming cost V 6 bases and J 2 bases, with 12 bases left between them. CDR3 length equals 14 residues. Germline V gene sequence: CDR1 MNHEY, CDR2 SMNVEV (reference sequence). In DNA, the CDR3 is TGTGCCAGCAGCCATCAGGACTACACAGATACGCAGTATTTT. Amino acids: CASSHQDYTDTQYF.

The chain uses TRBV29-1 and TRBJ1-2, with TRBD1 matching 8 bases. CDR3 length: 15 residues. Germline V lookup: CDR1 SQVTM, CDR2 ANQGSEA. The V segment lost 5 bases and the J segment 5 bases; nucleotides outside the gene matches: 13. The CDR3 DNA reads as TGCAGCGTTCTGGACGGACAGGGCGATTCGTATGGCTACACCTTC. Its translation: CSVLDGQGDSYGYTF.

Here the CDR3 DNA reads TGTGCCAGCAGCTTAGCGCCCAGGAACACTGAAGCTTTCTTT. This encodes CASSLAPRNTEAFF. The chain uses TRBV11-2 and TRBJ1-1; the D is unclear. The CDR3 extends over 14 amino acids. Germline values: CDR1 SGHAT, CDR2 FQNNGV. Trimming removed 1 base at V and 1 base at J, with 7 bases between. The full variable domain, its missing parts supplied by reference TRBV11-2 and TRBJ1-1, is EAGVAQSPRYKIIEKRQSVAFWCNPISGHATLYWYQQILGQGPKLLIQFQNNGVVDDSQLPKDRFSAERLKGVDSTLKIQPAKLEDSAVYLCASSLAPRNTEAFFGQGTRLTVV.

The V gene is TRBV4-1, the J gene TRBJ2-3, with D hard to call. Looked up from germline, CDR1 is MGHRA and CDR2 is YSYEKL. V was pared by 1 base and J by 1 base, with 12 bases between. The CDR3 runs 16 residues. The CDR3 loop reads CASSQGWPFGTDTQYF. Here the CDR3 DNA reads TGCGCCAGCAGCCAAGGGTGGCCTTTCGGCACAGATACGCAGTATTTT.

The CDR3 region has the DNA TGTGCCAGCAGTTACTCCCGGAGCACACAGTACTATCAGTACTTC. Translation gives CASSYSRSTQYYQYF. V gene TRBV6-5 combines with J gene TRBJ2-4; D unresolved. The CDR3 covers 15 residues. Germline CDR1 MNHEY, CDR2 SVGAGI. Between the trimmed V and J ends, which lost 0 bases and 12 bases, there was a span of 18 bases.

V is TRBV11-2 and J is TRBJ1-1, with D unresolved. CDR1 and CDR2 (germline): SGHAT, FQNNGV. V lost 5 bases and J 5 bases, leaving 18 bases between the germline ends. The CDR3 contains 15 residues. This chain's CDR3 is CASSPTPGVGTEAFF. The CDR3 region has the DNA TGTGCCAGCAGCCCCACCCCCGGCGTGGGGACTGAAGCTTTCTTT.

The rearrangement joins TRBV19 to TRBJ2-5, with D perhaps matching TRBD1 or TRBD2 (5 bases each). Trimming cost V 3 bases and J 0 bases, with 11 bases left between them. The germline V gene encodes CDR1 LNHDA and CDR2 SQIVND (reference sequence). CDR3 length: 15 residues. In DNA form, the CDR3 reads TGTGCCAGTAGTATCGGGACGGCGTACCAAGAGACCCAGTACTTC. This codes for CASSIGTAYQETQYF.

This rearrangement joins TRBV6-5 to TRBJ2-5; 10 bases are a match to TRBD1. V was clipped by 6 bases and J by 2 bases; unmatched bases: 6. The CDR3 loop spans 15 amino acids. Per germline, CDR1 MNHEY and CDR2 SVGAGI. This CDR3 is CASSRPGQGQETQYF. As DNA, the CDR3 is TGTGCCAGCAGCCGACCGGGACAGGGGCAAGAGACCCAGTACTTC.

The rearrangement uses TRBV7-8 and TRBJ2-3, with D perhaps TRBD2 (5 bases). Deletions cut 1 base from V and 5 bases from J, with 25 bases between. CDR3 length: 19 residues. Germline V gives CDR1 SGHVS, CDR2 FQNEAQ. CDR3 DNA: TGTGCCAGCAGCTTAGTGAGCCTTTTTCCGGCTAGCTCGCGAGATACGCAGTATTTT. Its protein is CASSLVSLFPASSRDTQYF.

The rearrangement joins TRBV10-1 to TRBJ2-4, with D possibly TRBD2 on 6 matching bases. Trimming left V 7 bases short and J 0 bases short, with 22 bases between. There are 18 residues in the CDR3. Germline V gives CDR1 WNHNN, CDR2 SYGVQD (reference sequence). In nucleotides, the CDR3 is TGCGCCAGCACCCCCCCAACGGGAGTCAAAGGAGCCAAAAACATTCAGTACTTC. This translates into CASTPPTGVKGAKNIQYF.

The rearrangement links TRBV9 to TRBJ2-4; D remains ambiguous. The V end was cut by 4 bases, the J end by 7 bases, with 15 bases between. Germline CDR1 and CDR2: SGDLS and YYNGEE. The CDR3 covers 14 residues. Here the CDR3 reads CASSPTTGPNIQYF. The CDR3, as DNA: TGTGCCAGCAGCCCAACTACCGGGCCTAACATTCAGTACTTC.

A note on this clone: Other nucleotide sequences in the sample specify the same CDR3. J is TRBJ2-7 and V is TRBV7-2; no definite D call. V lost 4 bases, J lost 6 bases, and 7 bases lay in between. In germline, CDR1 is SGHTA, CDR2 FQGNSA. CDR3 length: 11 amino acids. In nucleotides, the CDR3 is TGTGCCAGCAGCTCGTTGGGCGAGCAGTACTTC. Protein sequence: CASSSLGEQYF.

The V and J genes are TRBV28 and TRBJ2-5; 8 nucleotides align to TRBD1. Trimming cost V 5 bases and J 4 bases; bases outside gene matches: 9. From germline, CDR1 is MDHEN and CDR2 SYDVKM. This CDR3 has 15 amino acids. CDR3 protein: CASSLDRGWGETQYF. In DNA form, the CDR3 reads TGTGCCAGCAGTCTAGACAGGGGATGGGGAGAGACCCAGTACTTC.

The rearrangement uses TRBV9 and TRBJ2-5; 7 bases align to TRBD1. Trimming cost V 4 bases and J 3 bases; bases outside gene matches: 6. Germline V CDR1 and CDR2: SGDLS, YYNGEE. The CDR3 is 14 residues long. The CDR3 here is CASSPGTEEETQYF. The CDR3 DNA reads TGTGCCAGCAGCCCAGGGACAGAGGAAGAGACCCAGTACTTC.

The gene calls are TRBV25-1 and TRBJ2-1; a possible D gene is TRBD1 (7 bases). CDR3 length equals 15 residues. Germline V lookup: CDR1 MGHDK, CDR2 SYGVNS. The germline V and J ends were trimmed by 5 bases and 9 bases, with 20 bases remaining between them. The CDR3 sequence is CASSLRQGGPSEQFF. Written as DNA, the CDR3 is TGTGCCAGCAGTTTAAGGCAGGGGGGACCCTCTGAGCAGTTCTTC. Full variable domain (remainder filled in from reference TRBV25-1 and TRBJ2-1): EADIYQTPRYLVIGTGKKITLECSQTMGHDKMYWYQQDPGMELHLIHYSYGVNSTEKGDLSSESTVSRIRTEHFPLTLESARPSHTSQYLCASSLRQGGPSEQFFGPGTRLTVL.

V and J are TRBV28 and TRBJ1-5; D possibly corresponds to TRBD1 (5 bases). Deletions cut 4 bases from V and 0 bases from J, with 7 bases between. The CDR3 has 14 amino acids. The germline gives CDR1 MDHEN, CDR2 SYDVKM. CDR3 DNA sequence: TGTGCCAGCAGTTCGACAGCTAGCAATCAGCCCCAGCATTTT. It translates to CASSSTASNQPQHF.

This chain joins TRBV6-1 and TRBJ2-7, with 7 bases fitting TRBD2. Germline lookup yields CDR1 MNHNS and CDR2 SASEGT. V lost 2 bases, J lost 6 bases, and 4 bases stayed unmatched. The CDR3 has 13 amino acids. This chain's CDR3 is CASSEFWGGEQYF. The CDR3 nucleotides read TGTGCCAGCAGTGAATTCTGGGGGGGCGAGCAGTACTTC.

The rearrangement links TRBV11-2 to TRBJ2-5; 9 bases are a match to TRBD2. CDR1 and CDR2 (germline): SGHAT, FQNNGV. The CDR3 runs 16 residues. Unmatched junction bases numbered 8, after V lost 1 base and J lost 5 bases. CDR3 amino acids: CASSLGVSGRRETQYF. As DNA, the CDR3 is TGTGCCAGCAGCTTAGGCGTTAGCGGGAGACGCGAGACCCAGTACTTC.

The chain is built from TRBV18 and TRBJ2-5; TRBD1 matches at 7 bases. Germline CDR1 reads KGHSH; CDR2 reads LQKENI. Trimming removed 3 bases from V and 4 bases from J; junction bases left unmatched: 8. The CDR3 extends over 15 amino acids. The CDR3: CASSPPQGSGETQYF. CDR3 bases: TGTGCCAGCTCACCGCCACAGGGGTCCGGAGAGACCCAGTACTTC.

Written as DNA, the CDR3 is TGTGCCAGCAGCCAAGAGGGTTGGGGGCGAGAGCGCAATGAGCAGTTCTTC. This sequence encodes CASSQEGWGRERNEQFF. V usage is TRBV13 and J usage is TRBJ2-1; D perhaps matches TRBD1 (6 bases). CDR1 and CDR2 (germline): PRHDT, FYEKMQ (reference sequence). CDR3 length: 17 residues. Trimming took 5 bases from V and 6 from J, leaving 23 bases between them.

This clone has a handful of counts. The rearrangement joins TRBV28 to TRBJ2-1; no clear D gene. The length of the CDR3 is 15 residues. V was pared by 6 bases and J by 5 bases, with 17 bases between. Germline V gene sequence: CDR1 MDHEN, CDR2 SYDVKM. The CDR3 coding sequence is TGTGCCAGCAGCCGATTCGATGGGCAGAACAATGAGCAGTTCTTC. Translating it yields CASSRFDGQNNEQFF.

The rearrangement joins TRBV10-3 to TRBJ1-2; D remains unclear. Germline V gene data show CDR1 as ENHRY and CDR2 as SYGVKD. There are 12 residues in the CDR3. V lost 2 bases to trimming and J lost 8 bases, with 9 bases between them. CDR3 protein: CAISEDPGGYTF. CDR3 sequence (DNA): TGTGCCATCAGTGAGGATCCAGGAGGCTACACCTTC.

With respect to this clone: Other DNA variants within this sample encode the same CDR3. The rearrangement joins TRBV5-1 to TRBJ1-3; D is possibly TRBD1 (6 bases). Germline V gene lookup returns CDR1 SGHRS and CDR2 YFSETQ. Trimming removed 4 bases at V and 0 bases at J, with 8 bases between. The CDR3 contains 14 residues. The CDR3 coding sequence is TGCGCCAGCAGCCCAGGGGTCTCTGGAAACACCATATATTTT. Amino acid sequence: CASSPGVSGNTIYF.

As DNA, the CDR3 is TGTGCCAGCAGCTTGGGAGCGGGAGGCACAGATACGCAGTATTTT. This translates into CASSLGAGGTDTQYF. V is TRBV5-4 and J is TRBJ2-3, with 8 bases that match TRBD2. The germline CDR1 and CDR2 sequences are SGHNT and YYREEE (reference sequence). This CDR3 is 15 amino acids long. V was clipped by 0 bases and J by 1 base; unmatched bases: 1. Full variable domain (remainder filled in from reference TRBV5-4 and TRBJ2-3): ETGVTQSPTHLIKTRGQQVTLRCSSQSGHNTVSWYQQALGQGPQFIFQYYREEENGRGNFPPRFSGLQFPNYSSELNVNALELDDSALYLCASSLGAGGTDTQYFGPGTRLTVL.

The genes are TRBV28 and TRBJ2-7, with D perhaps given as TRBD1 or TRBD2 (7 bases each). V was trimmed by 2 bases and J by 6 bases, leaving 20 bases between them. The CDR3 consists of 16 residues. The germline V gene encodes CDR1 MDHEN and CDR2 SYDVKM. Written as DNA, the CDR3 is TGTGCCAGCAGTTTACTCTCAGCGGGACAGTTTGGCGAGCAGTACTTC. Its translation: CASSLLSAGQFGEQYF.

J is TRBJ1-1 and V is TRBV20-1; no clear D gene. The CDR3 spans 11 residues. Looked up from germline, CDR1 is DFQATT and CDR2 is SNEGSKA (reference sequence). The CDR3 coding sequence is TGCAGGGGGAGTTCGGGAGTTAAAGCTTTCTTT. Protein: CRGSSGVKAFF.

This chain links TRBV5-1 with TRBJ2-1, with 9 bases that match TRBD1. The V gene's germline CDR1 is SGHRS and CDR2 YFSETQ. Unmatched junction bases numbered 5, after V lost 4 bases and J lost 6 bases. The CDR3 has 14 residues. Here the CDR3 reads CASSGSTGGNEQFF. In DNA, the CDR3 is TGCGCCAGCAGCGGATCGACAGGGGGCAATGAGCAGTTCTTC.

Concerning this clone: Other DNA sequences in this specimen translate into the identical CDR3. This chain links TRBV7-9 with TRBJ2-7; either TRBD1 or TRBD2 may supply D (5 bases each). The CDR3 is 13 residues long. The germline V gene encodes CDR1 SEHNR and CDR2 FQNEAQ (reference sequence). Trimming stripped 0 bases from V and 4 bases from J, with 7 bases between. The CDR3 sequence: CASSLAGPYEQYF. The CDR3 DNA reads TGTGCCAGCAGCTTAGCGGGACCTTACGAGCAGTACTTC.